This entry describes one T cell receptor beta chain. The antigen remains undetermined. CDR1 SEHNR and CDR2 FQNEAQ come from the germline V gene (reference sequence). V lost 5 bases to trimming and J lost 6 bases, with 16 bases between them. This CDR3 region has 14 residues. The sample belongs to a study of Tregs in tolerant kidney transplant recipients. Study conclusions and caveats: The most relevant donor-specific Treg TCRbeta repertoire apparently came from expansion with activated donor B cells. In tolerant patients, donor-specific Tregs outgrew total Tregs, suggesting antigen-driven expansion.

The method was immunoSEQ multiplex PCR; TCRdb's version includes in-frame clones alone and lacks a portion of them. The data contain around 74,000 clones, 98% of them singletons. The chain carries TRBV7-9 and TRBJ2-5; D perhaps matches TRBD1 (5 bases). The sequence was collected from a human donor who received a combined kidney and bone marrow transplant. The input for sequencing was CD4+ T cells from blood, taken before the transplant. The CDR3 sequence is CASSVSVRVKTQYF. The CDR3, as DNA: TGTGCCAGCAGCGTATCAGTCAGGGTTAAGACCCAGTACTTC.